This TCR beta chain is drawn from a study of graft-versus-host responses after intestinal transplantation. Intraepithelial and lamina propria lymphocytes were freed from processed graft tissue. Produced via immunoSEQ multiplex PCR; TCRdb's table is partial and in-frame only. The sample contains about 15,000 clones, 55% to 75% of which appear only once. The starting material was ileum tissue, obtained approximately 780 days after intestinal transplantation. The sequence derives from a human patient who received an intestinal transplant, so some T cells may come from the graft donor.

This CDR3 is CASTRPYGPANEQFF. Written as DNA, the CDR3 is TGTGCCAGCACCCGGCCCTATGGACCTGCCAATGAGCAGTTCTTC. This sequence joins TRBV28 and TRBJ2-1; D not certain. V shed 7 bases and J shed 6 bases, with 19 bases lying between them. This CDR3 is 15 amino acids long. Looked up from germline, CDR1 is MDHEN and CDR2 is SYDVKM.